The source of this T cell receptor (beta chain) is a study of T cell responses to AZD1222 COVID-19 vaccine. The CDR3 loop spans 11 amino acids. The germline gives CDR1 DFQATT, CDR2 SNEGSKA (reference sequence). Trimming removed 7 bases from V and 3 bases from J, with 10 bases in between. Generated by immunoSEQ multiplex PCR, the TCRdb table keeps only in-frame clones and is missing some. The table records 95,000 to 100,000 clones, approximately 88% of them present only once. The specimen was peripheral blood, collected 28 days after the second AZD1222 dose. The TCR sequence derives from an adult who received the AZD1222 COVID-19 vaccine. The V call is TRBV20-1, the J call TRBJ2-7; no clear D gene. The chain's CDR3 is CSVSSNYEQYF. The DNA of the CDR3 is TGCAGTGTCAGCTCCAACTACGAGCAGTACTTC.